This paragraph reports one T cell receptor (beta chain). This record belongs to a study of technical replicates of blood from a handful of donors. The CDR3 totals 15 residues. J lost 3 bases, V lost 0 bases, and 3 bases had no gene match. Germline lookup yields CDR1 MGHRA and CDR2 YSYEKL. Profiling relied on immunoSEQ multiplex PCR, and the TCRdb table lists in-frame clones only, not all of them. The sample shows some 98,000 clones, approximately 95% of them seen only once. The gene calls are TRBV4-1 and TRBJ2-3; 7 bases line up with TRBD2. The sequencing input was T cells isolated from PBMCs. This TCR was recovered from a human donor in good health. CDR3 loop: CASSQDRGETDTQYF. For the CDR3, the DNA is TGCGCCAGCAGCCAAGATCGGGGGGAGACAGATACGCAGTATTTT.